This T cell receptor beta chain was sequenced in a study of regulatory T cells in long-lasting Graves disease (dated by TCRdb to the early 2020s). Turning to the overall study: In the newly diagnosed Graves' disease group, patients had been taking antithyroid drugs for less than 3 months. Patients with persistent Graves' disease were compared with patients with newly diagnosed Graves' disease using TCR sequencing and RNA sequencing of peripheral blood. A total of about 33 samples underwent TCR sequencing, from about 13 patients with persistent Graves' disease and 20 or so patients with newly diagnosed Graves' disease. The study was registered as a clinical trial and conducted in China. The paper's findings and limits, for the study overall: TRBV28, TRBJ1-2 and TRBJ2-5 were preferentially used in persistent disease, while TRBV20-1 and TRBJ2-1 were favored in newly diagnosed disease. Patients with persistent disease shared more public clonotypes (about 2,900) than newly diagnosed patients did (approximately 990). The authors noted that the small sample size was a limitation that may lower accuracy. Persistent Graves' disease patients showed lower TCR Shannon entropy and fewer highly expanded clones than newly diagnosed patients, suggesting clonal expansion. Only peripheral blood was studied, because thyroid tissue, the primary lesion, was inaccessible. Sequencing and analysis were restricted to the TCR beta chain.

This clonotype was detected a few times. The target of this receptor is not known. Base qualities are not recorded, but no much larger clone differs from it by a single base. Library preparation was by multiplex PCR. Sequencing instrument: Illumina HiSeq 4000. CDR3 regions were amplified by Arm-PCR with iRepertoire HTBI primers to construct TCR beta libraries. Before sequencing, the PCR products underwent gel purification. The authors' analysis ran thus. Across samples, around 62 TRBV and roughly 15 TRBJ segments were identified and used for gene usage analysis of CDR3 amino acid clonotypes. Filtered high-quality paired reads were merged into contigs using COPE and FqMerger. Contigs were aligned with BLAST to IMGT TRBV, TRBD and TRBJ reference genes, and CDR3 was defined per IMGT. Any clonotype with a frequency above 0.1% was counted as a highly expanded clone. Shannon entropy was used to measure repertoire diversity, and the Gini coefficient was used to measure V-J evenness. A clonotype found in more than one individual was treated as public. The public sequencing data were trimmed at Q25 with fastp and processed into clonotypes with MiXCR by TCRdb, which kept only in-frame beta chains. Each record represents a unique CDR3 protein, reported with the most common genes and DNA among its rows. The authors' filters were not applied to this entry. This sample lists a few hundred thousand distinct CDR3 sequences; around 20% were detected once. Approximately 13% of the sample is in the top ten clones.

Deletion took 1 base off V and 9 bases off J, with a span of 11 bases between the germline ends. The CDR3 contains 13 residues, cysteine and phenylalanine counted. Here the CDR3 DNA is all that survives: 39 bases in frame from base 1. CDR1 and CDR2 (SGHNT, YYREEE) derive from the germline V gene (reference sequence). The sample's time point label is to be understood as: newly diagnosed GD, antithyroid drugs for less than 3 months. RNA was extracted from PBMCs in TRIzol for both TCR sequencing and RNA sequencing. Graves' disease was diagnosed according to American Thyroid Association guidelines. Recruitment of patients was carried out at an endocrinology department in Xi'an, China. Each patient gave 7 to 9.5 milliliters of peripheral blood, collected in an EDTA anticoagulant tube. Ficoll Paque Plus density gradient separation was used to isolate PBMCs, and no further T cell sorting was performed. An Agilent 2100 Bioanalyzer and agarose gel were used to assess RNA quality, and a NanoDrop 2000 was used to measure RNA concentration.

The V and J segments used are TRBV5-4 and TRBJ2-1; no D segment can be confidently identified. The source is a female donor with Graves disease. The input for sequencing was peripheral blood mononuclear cells (PBMCs), taken at new diagnosis, from a patient treated with antithyroid drugs. The DNA is TGTGCCAGCAGCTTGATCGGCATTGGTGAGCAGTTCTTC. This is translated as CASSLIGIGEQFF. Supplemented by the reference TRBV5-4 and TRBJ2-1 proteins around the CDR3, the complete variable domain is ETGVTQSPTHLIKTRGQQVTLRCSSQSGHNTVSWYQQALGQGPQFIFQYYREEENGRGNFPPRFSGLQFPNYSSELNVNALELDDSALYLCASSLIGIGEQFFGPGTRLTVL.